What follows are 15 T cell receptor beta chains derived from one specimen sequenced in a study of human T cells and chemical hapten exposure. The time point denotes: patch test 1, 2 weeks after DPC sensitization. Treatment denoted: therapeutic diphenylcyclopropenone sensitization with weekly scalp DPC. TCRdb redid the calling of the RACE reads with MiXCR, one entry per CDR3 protein. Among nearly 350,000 distinct CDR3 sequences listed, around 7% were seen once. The sample here was whole blood, taken in connection with sensitization to the hapten diphenylcyclopropenone (DPC). Every receptor here comes from a woman between 18 and 30 years old with alopecia areata. Some clones in this sample may be carry-over from other donors' samples.

The chain carries TRBV28 and TRBJ1-2; tentatively, D is TRBD1 (6 bases). The length of the CDR3 is 15 residues. Germline V CDR1 and CDR2: MDHEN, SYDVKM. Between the trimmed V and J ends, which lost 5 bases and 5 bases, there was a span of 18 bases. The CDR3 loop reads CASSVQGRLSYGYTF. In nucleotides, the CDR3 is TGTGCCAGCAGTGTACAGGGCCGCCTTTCGTATGGCTACACCTTC.

The table lists this clonotype with many counts. The chain is built from TRBV7-2 and TRBJ1-2, with TRBD1 as a possible D gene (5 bases). Between the trimmed V and J ends, which lost 7 bases and 0 bases, there was a span of 15 bases. The length of the CDR3 is 15 residues. Germline loops: CDR1 SGHTA, CDR2 FQGNSA. CDR3 nucleotide sequence: TGTGCCAGCATTTCTCCGGGACGGACTAACTATGGCTACACCTTC. It encodes CASISPGRTNYGYTF.

This clonotype was counted many times. The gene calls are TRBV2 and TRBJ2-2, with TRBD1 matching 8 bases. Per the germline V gene, CDR1 is SNHLY and CDR2 is FYNNEI. Unmatched junction bases numbered 7, after V lost 7 bases and J lost 6 bases. This CDR3 is built from 14 residues. CDR3 in amino acids: CASTPEQGAGELFF. Written as DNA, the CDR3 is TGTGCCAGCACCCCGGAACAGGGGGCCGGGGAGCTGTTTTTT.

The gene calls are TRBV18 and TRBJ1-1; 7 nucleotides line up with TRBD1. The CDR3 contains 17 residues. CDR1 is KGHSH, CDR2 LQKENI, per germline. The junction had 11 bases not matched to a gene; V was cut back by 1 base and J by 3 bases. CDR3 in amino acids: CASSPRMKGAGYTEAFF. Written as DNA, the CDR3 is TGTGCCAGCTCACCACGGATGAAGGGGGCGGGGTACACTGAAGCTTTCTTT. Based on the CDR3 plus reference TRBV18 and TRBJ1-1, the full variable domain is NAGVMQNPRHLVRRRGQEARLRCSPMKGHSHVYWYRQLPEEGLKFMVYLQKENIIDESGMPKERFSAEFPKEGPSILRIQQVVRGDSAAYFCASSPRMKGAGYTEAFFGQGTRLTVV.

This clonotype was counted only a few times. V gene TRBV6-4 combines with J gene TRBJ2-1; TRBD2 matches at 8 bases. Germline V CDR1 and CDR2: MRHNA, SNTAGT. Losses at the gene ends were 5 bases for V and 6 bases for J; bases not matched to a gene: 6. The CDR3 runs to 14 residues. In DNA form, the CDR3 reads TGTGCCAGCAGTCCGGGCCGGGGGGGCAATGAGCAGTTCTTC. Translated, it gives CASSPGRGGNEQFF.

This clonotype came up many times. V usage is TRBV5-1 and J usage is TRBJ2-5, with 11 bases matching TRBD2. The CDR3 contains 14 residues. Germline V gene data show CDR1 as SGHRS and CDR2 as YFSETQ. V dropped 4 bases and J dropped 1; count of bases not matched to a gene: 0. In DNA form, the CDR3 reads TGCGCCAGCAGCACTAGCGGGGGCCAAGAGACCCAGTACTTC. Protein product: CASSTSGGQETQYF.

This clonotype has ten or more counts. The chain carries TRBV4-2 and TRBJ2-1; the match to TRBD1 covers 8 bases. V was pared by 0 bases and J by 6 bases, with 7 bases of the junction left unmatched. There are 16 residues in the CDR3. Germline V gene lookup returns CDR1 LGHNA and CDR2 YNFKEQ. CDR3 region: CASSQEQQGVGNEQFF. CDR3 nucleotide sequence: TGTGCCAGCAGCCAAGAACAACAGGGGGTAGGCAATGAGCAGTTCTTC.

This clonotype was recorded many times. The chain combines TRBV20-1 with TRBJ2-1, with 11 bases lining up with TRBD2. The junction had 5 bases not matched to a gene; V was cut back by 5 bases and J by 2 bases. The CDR3 loop spans 15 amino acids. CDR1 is DFQATT and CDR2 is SNEGSKA in the germline V gene (reference sequence). CDR3 DNA sequence: TGCAGTGCTGGCCAACTAGCGGGGGCCTACAATGAGCAGTTCTTC. Translating gives CSAGQLAGAYNEQFF.

This clonotype has at least ten counts. V is TRBV6-2 or TRBV6-3 and J is TRBJ2-4; 7 bases are shared with TRBD1. The CDR3 extends over 13 amino acids. Trimming cost V 2 bases and J 16 bases; bases outside gene matches: 11. Per germline, CDR1 MNHEY and CDR2 SVGEGT. CDR3 coding DNA: TGTGCCAGCAGTTACCGAGACAGGGACGGCTGCTACTTC. This gives the protein CASSYRDRDGCYF.

The V and J genes are TRBV18 and TRBJ1-4, with TRBD1 as a possible D gene (6 bases). This CDR3 spans 14 amino acids. CDR1 KGHSH and CDR2 LQKENI come from the germline V gene. Trimming removed 5 bases at V and 2 bases at J, with 9 bases between. The CDR3 DNA sequence: TGTGCCAGCTCAGAAGGGGGGACTAATGAAAAACTGTTTTTT. Protein: CASSEGGTNEKLFF.

This clonotype has more than one count but fewer than ten. The V call is TRBV20-1, the J call TRBJ2-4; D is possibly TRBD1 or TRBD2 (5 bases each). The germline gives CDR1 DFQATT, CDR2 SNEGSKA (reference sequence). There are 13 residues in the CDR3. The V end was cut by 3 bases, the J end by 6 bases, with 12 bases between. The CDR3 bases are TGCAGTGCTAGGGGGGTGTCAGCAAACATTCAGTACTTC. It codes for CSARGVSANIQYF.

This chain uses TRBV29-1 with TRBJ1-5, with 11 bases matching TRBD1. Looked up from germline, CDR1 is SQVTM and CDR2 is ANQGSEA. V lost 5 bases to trimming and J lost 6 bases; unmatched junction nucleotides: 9. The length of the CDR3 is 15 residues. CDR3 coding DNA: TGCAGCGTTCTTCACCGGGACAGGGGGAGTCAGCCCCAGCATTTT. Translated: CSVLHRDRGSQPQHF.

This clonotype was detected ten times or more. The genes are TRBV14 and TRBJ2-5; D gene uncertain. The V gene's germline CDR1 is SGHDN and CDR2 FVKESK. The CDR3 sequence is 12 residues long. Between the trimmed V and J ends, which lost 1 base and 3 bases, there was a span of 3 bases. CDR3 in DNA: TGTGCCAGCAGCCAAGGTGAAGAGACCCAGTACTTC. It yields the protein CASSQGEETQYF. Based on the CDR3 plus reference TRBV14 and TRBJ2-5, the full variable domain is EAGVTQFPSHSVIEKGQTVTLRCDPISGHDNLYWYRRVMGKEIKFLLHFVKESKQDESGMPNNRFLAERTGGTYSTLKVQPAELEDSGVYFCASSQGEETQYFGPGTRLLVL.

Only a few counts were recorded for this clonotype. CDR3 amino acids: CASSQRWGGLDYGYTF. CDR3 nucleotides: TGTGCCAGCAGCCAGAGGTGGGGCGGGTTGGACTATGGCTACACCTTC. V gene TRBV7-9 combines with J gene TRBJ1-2; D is possibly TRBD1 (5 bases). CDR3 length: 16 amino acids. Germline CDR1 is SEHNR and CDR2 is FQNEAQ (reference sequence). Trimming took 5 bases from V and 3 from J, leaving 19 bases between them. Together with reference TRBV7-9 and TRBJ1-2, the CDR3 gives the full variable domain: DTGVSQNPRHKITKRGQNVTFRCDPISEHNRLYWYRQTLGQGPEFLTYFQNEAQLEKSRLLSDRFSAERPKGSFSTLEIQRTEQGDSAMYLCASSQRWGGLDYGYTFGSGTRLTVV.

Notes on this clonotype: This may arise from a read error, as a much more abundant clone is one base away. This CDR3 is missing its conserved last phenylalanine or tryptophan, likely due to a read error. J is TRBJ2-7 and V is TRBV27, with unresolved D. Trimming removed 4 bases at V and 8 bases at J, with 9 bases between. From germline, CDR1 is MNHEY and CDR2 SMNVEV (reference sequence). The length of the CDR3 is 11 residues. The chain's CDR3 is CASSSGLQQYL. The CDR3 DNA reads as TGTGCCAGCAGTTCAGGTCTTCAGCAGTACCTC.